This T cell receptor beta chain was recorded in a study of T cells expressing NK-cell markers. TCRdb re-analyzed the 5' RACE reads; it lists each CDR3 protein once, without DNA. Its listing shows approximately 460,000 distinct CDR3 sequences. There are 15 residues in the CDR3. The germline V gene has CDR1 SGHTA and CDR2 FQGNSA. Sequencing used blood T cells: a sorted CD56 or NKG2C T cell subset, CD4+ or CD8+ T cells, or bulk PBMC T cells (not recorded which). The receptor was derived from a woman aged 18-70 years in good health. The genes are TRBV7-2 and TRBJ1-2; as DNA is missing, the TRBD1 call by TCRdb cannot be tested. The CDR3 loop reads CASSLDRGGSYGYTF. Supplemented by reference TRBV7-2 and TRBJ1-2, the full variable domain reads GAGVSQSPSNKVTEKGKDVELRCDPISGHTALYWYRQSLGQGLEFLIYFQGNSAPDKSGLPSDRFSAERTGGSVSTLTIQRTQQEDSAVYLCASSLDRGGSYGYTFGSGTRLTVV.